Shown below are 17 T cell receptor beta chains from a single sample sequenced in a study of vaccination and CD4 T cells after COVID-19. Their antigen targets remain unknown. CD4+ T cells that had been cultured provided DNA sequenced with the Oncomine TCR Beta short-read assay. A single record per CDR3 protein comes from TCRdb applying MiXCR to the PCR reads. The sample has 15,000 to 20,000 distinct CDR3 sequences, roughly half seen once; the top ten hold less than 15%. Treatment noted: roughly 10-day PBMC culture with coronavirus spike peptide pools or control peptides (ViraFEST assay). The sequencing sample was made of CD4+ T cells from blood, cultured in vitro. These TCRs come from a human donor who had recovered from COVID-19.

The chain joins TRBV2 to TRBJ1-2, with D unresolved. Trimming left V 6 bases short and J 4 bases short, with 15 bases between. Germline V gene data show CDR1 as SNHLY and CDR2 as FYNNEI. The CDR3 runs to 14 residues. CDR3 DNA sequence: TGTGCCAGCAGCGGACGGCCCTCGACCTATGGCTACACCTTC. Translating gives CASSGRPSTYGYTF. The variable domain in full, with the rest retrieved from reference TRBV2 and TRBJ1-2, is EPEVTQTPSHQVTQMGQEVILRCVPISNHLYFYWYRQILGQKVEFLVSFYNNEISEKSEIFDDQFSVERPDGSNFTLKIRSTKLEDSAMYFCASSGRPSTYGYTFGSGTRLTVV.

This clonotype has more than one count but fewer than ten. The V call is TRBV7-9, the J call TRBJ2-5, with D perhaps matching TRBD1 (5 bases). The germline CDR1 and CDR2 sequences are SEHNR and FQNEAQ (reference sequence). The CDR3 has 15 residues. Between the trimmed V and J ends, which lost 5 bases and 5 bases, there was a span of 18 bases. For the CDR3, the DNA is TGTGCCAGCAGCCCAAAAGTCAGGGTGGGCGAGACCCAGTACTTC. Protein: CASSPKVRVGETQYF. The complete variable domain, with remaining parts taken from reference TRBV7-9 and TRBJ2-5, reads DTGVSQNPRHKITKRGQNVTFRCDPISEHNRLYWYRQTLGQGPEFLTYFQNEAQLEKSRLLSDRFSAERPKGSFSTLEIQRTEQGDSAMYLCASSPKVRVGETQYFGPGTRLLVL.

The rearrangement links TRBV6-1 to TRBJ2-2, with D perhaps matching TRBD1 (6 bases). The germline V gene has CDR1 MNHNS and CDR2 SASEGT. The CDR3 has 12 amino acids. The V end lost 10 bases, the J end lost 5 bases, and 11 bases lay between the germline ends. The CDR3 spells CATRTATGELFF. For the CDR3, the DNA is TGTGCCACCAGGACAGCAACCGGGGAGCTGTTTTTT.

The J gene is TRBJ2-5, the V gene TRBV20-1; 7 bases map to TRBD2. Trimming cost V 5 bases and J 3 bases; bases outside gene matches: 9. CDR1 is DFQATT, CDR2 SNEGSKA, per germline (reference sequence). This CDR3 is 14 amino acids long. DNA of the CDR3: TGCAGTGCTCTCGGGTGGGCGGGGGAAGAGACCCAGTACTTC. It yields the protein CSALGWAGEETQYF.

This clonotype showed up just a few times. The V gene is TRBV6-2 or TRBV6-3, the J gene TRBJ1-1, with D unresolved. There are 15 residues in the CDR3. The germline V gene has CDR1 MNHEY and CDR2 SVGEGT. Trimming left V 1 base short and J 4 bases short, with 13 bases between. CDR3 bases: TGTGCCAGCAGTTACTTGTGGAGGGAGAGCACTGAAGCTTTCTTT. This gives the protein CASSYLWRESTEAFF.

The V gene is TRBV12-3 or TRBV12-4, the J gene TRBJ1-3; unclear D gene. This CDR3 contains 14 residues. The V and J ends lost 5 bases and 2 bases respectively, with 10 bases between them. The CDR3 loop is CASSRKDPGNTIYF. DNA for the CDR3: TGTGCCAGCAGTCGGAAAGACCCTGGAAACACCATATATTTT.

The CDR3 DNA reads TGTGCCAGCAGTTTGGGGGGAGCTGAAGCTTTCTTT. It translates to CASSLGGAEAFF. The rearrangement joins TRBV12-3 or TRBV12-4 to TRBJ1-1, with a possible D match to TRBD1 (5 bases). The CDR3 contains 12 residues. V was clipped by 3 bases and J by 6 bases, with 8 bases between them.

This clonotype was detected a few times. The gene calls are TRBV20-1 and TRBJ2-2; TRBD2 is a possible D gene (5 bases). This CDR3 region has 11 residues. Germline V gene data show CDR1 as DFQATT and CDR2 as SNEGSKA (reference sequence). Trimming stripped 6 bases from V and 3 bases from J, with 5 bases between. The CDR3 DNA sequence: TGCAGTGCGAGGGACACCGGGGAGCTGTTTTTT. Amino acids: CSARDTGELFF.

Turning to this clonotype: One end of the junction does not line up with germline, which may come from a read error. This rearrangement joins TRBV6-1 to TRBJ1-1; D unresolved. The CDR3 is 11 amino acids. Germline CDR1 is MNHNS and CDR2 is SASEGT. The CDR3 DNA reads as TGTGCCAGCAGAGAAGACACTGAAGCTTTCTTT. Translated, it gives CASREDTEAFF.

This clonotype was counted only a few times. The chain is built from TRBV10-3 and TRBJ2-7; TRBD2 matches at 12 bases. The V segment lost 0 bases and the J segment 7 bases; nucleotides outside the gene matches: 1. The length of the CDR3 is 14 residues. CDR1 and CDR2 from the germline V gene are ENHRY and SYGVKD. The DNA of the CDR3 is TGTGCCATCAGTGAGTCGGGGACTAGCGGGGAGCAGTACTTC. Translating it yields CAISESGTSGEQYF.

The chain carries TRBV19 and TRBJ1-5, with unresolved D. The CDR3 covers 13 residues. Germline CDR1 reads LNHDA; CDR2 reads SQIVND (reference sequence). Trimming shortened V by 7 bases and J by 7 bases, and 14 bases separated the two germline ends. CDR3 sequence: CASTSRIGQPQHF. CDR3 sequence (DNA): TGTGCCAGTACCTCCAGGATCGGGCAGCCCCAGCATTTT.

This clonotype was observed a handful of times. The CDR3 DNA is TGTGCCACCCAAAAAAGTGGGGGCGGCAATCAGCCCCAGCATTTT. Protein: CATQKSGGGNQPQHF. The chain recombines TRBV10-3 with TRBJ1-5, with a tentative D call TRBD1 (6 bases). V lost 10 bases and J 2 bases, leaving 18 bases between the germline ends. Per germline, CDR1 ENHRY and CDR2 SYGVKD. CDR3 size: 15 residues.

The rearrangement joins TRBV6-1 to TRBJ1-1; the D is unclear. Germline V gives CDR1 MNHNS, CDR2 SASEGT. The CDR3 has 13 amino acids. Trimming removed 5 bases at V and 1 base at J, with 8 bases between. The CDR3 sequence: CASSRRGNTEAFF. The DNA for the CDR3 is TGTGCCAGCAGTCGACGGGGGAACACTGAAGCTTTCTTT.

The J gene is TRBJ1-2, the V gene TRBV30, with TRBD1 matching 8 bases. V shed 0 bases, J shed 6 bases, and the junction held 9 bases outside the gene matches. This CDR3 contains 15 residues. Per germline, CDR1 GTSNPN and CDR2 SVGIG (reference sequence). The CDR3 loop reads CAWSVLGRGLDGYTF. CDR3 in DNA: TGTGCCTGGAGTGTACTGGGCAGGGGGCTTGATGGCTACACCTTC.

The J gene is TRBJ1-1, the V gene TRBV7-8; no clear D gene. V lost 5 bases, J lost 0 bases, and 13 bases lay in between. The V gene's germline CDR1 is SGHVS and CDR2 FQNEAQ. This CDR3 region has 15 residues. This CDR3 reads CASSPRRVMNTEAFF. CDR3 coding DNA: TGTGCCAGCAGCCCACGTCGAGTCATGAACACTGAAGCTTTCTTT.

The genes are TRBV11-2 and TRBJ1-1; TRBD1 agrees at 7 bases. Per germline, CDR1 SGHAT and CDR2 FQNNGV. The trim removed 4 bases at V and 0 bases at J, leaving 17 bases unmatched. The CDR3 extends over 19 amino acids. The CDR3 is CASSSSRTTGSFMNTEAFF. The CDR3 nucleotides are TGTGCCAGCAGCTCGAGCCGGACGACAGGGAGTTTCATGAACACTGAAGCTTTCTTT.

This clonotype has just a few counts. CDR3 region: CAISESTGSTEAFF. In nucleotides, the CDR3 is TGTGCCATCAGTGAATCGACAGGGTCCACTGAAGCTTTCTTT. The chain joins TRBV10-3 to TRBJ1-1; 7 nucleotides match TRBD1. After removal of 3 bases from V and 4 bases from J, the junction contained 5 bases not matched to a gene. Germline V gene lookup returns CDR1 ENHRY and CDR2 SYGVKD. CDR3 size: 14 residues.